This TCR beta chain was identified during a study of T cell repertoires in aging, cancer and after chemotherapy. Background on the study: Paired samples before and after chemotherapy came from chronic lymphocytic leukemia patients on fludarabine- or bendamustine-based regimens.

Study results and caveats: These repertoire data do not allow conclusions about immunological memory after chemotherapy. In each cancer cohort, median generation probability increased across chemotherapy, suggesting thymic output rebounded. Age-matched healthy donors had significantly more diverse, less clonal blood TCR repertoires than untreated cancer patients.

Multiplex touch-down PCR with TRB-A/B primers amplified rearranged V-D-J TRB sequences. TCRdb recomputed calls from the multiplex PCR reads with MiXCR, one row per CDR3 protein. The table has some 9,300 distinct CDR3 sequences, 20% to 30% seen once. Looked up from germline, CDR1 is LNHDA and CDR2 is SQIVND (reference sequence). The junction had 4 bases not matched to a gene; V was cut back by 3 bases and J by 3 bases. The CDR3 loop spans 16 amino acids. The template was genomic DNA from peripheral blood, not RNA. In its sample, this clonotype is medium-sized. Antigen specificity is unknown. The clonotype comes from a human donor with a blood cancer. The donor label of this sample is uncertain. The material sequenced was blood. The chain is built from TRBV19 and TRBJ2-1; 11 nucleotides align to TRBD1. For the CDR3, the DNA is TGTGCCAGTAGTATTTGGGGACAGGGGGACTACAATGAGCAGTTCTTC. Amino acids: CASSIWGQGDYNEQFF.